The next 10 T cell receptor beta chains were all read from a single sample in a study of blood T cell repertoires in COVID-19. Sequencing used immunoSEQ multiplex PCR; TCRdb keeps in-frame clones, though not all of them. This sample has about 75,000 clones, with around 83% found just once. Sequenced input: peripheral blood. The source of these receptors is a woman between 45 and 60 years old with acute or convalescent COVID-19.

The chain couples TRBV5-4 to TRBJ2-5; 7 bases are shared with TRBD2. The CDR3 runs to 18 residues. V trimming: 2 bases; J trimming: 2 bases; junction bases outside the gene matches: 15. CDR1 and CDR2 from the germline V gene are SGHNT and YYREEE (reference sequence). The CDR3: CASSFVLGLGGGQETQYF. CDR3 nucleotides: TGTGCCAGCAGCTTTGTTCTTGGGTTGGGGGGGGGACAAGAGACCCAGTACTTC.

V gene TRBV7-2 combines with J gene TRBJ2-7; D is ambiguous. The germline CDR1 and CDR2 sequences are SGHTA and FQGNSA. CDR3 size: 13 residues. Trimming left V 5 bases short and J 4 bases short, with 12 bases between. CDR3 amino acids: CASSDGRRYEQYF. The DNA of the CDR3 is TGTGCCAGCAGCGATGGTAGGCGGTACGAGCAGTACTTC.

The chain joins TRBV28 to TRBJ2-2; D call uncertain. The CDR3 is made up of 12 amino acids. CDR1 and CDR2 (germline): MDHEN, SYDVKM. The V end lost 3 bases, the J end lost 6 bases, and 5 bases lay between the germline ends. The CDR3 spells CASSLLAGELFF. As DNA, the CDR3 is TGTGCCAGCAGTTTGTTAGCCGGGGAGCTGTTTTTT.

The chain links TRBV29-1 to TRBJ2-5, with 7 bases lining up with TRBD2. The CDR3 sequence is 12 residues long. CDR1 SQVTM and CDR2 ANQGSEA come from the germline V gene. J gave up 5 bases and V 5 bases, and 5 bases lay outside the gene matches. The CDR3 sequence is CSVLGGLETQYF. The CDR3 region has the DNA TGCAGCGTTCTGGGAGGGCTGGAGACCCAGTACTTC.

The chain recombines TRBV2 with TRBJ2-7; 9 bases fit TRBD2. CDR1 is SNHLY, CDR2 FYNNEI, per germline. The J segment lost 6 bases and the V segment lost 6 bases, leaving 15 bases of the junction unmatched. CDR3 length: 16 amino acids. The chain's CDR3 is CASSARVGGGAREQYF. The CDR3 DNA sequence: TGTGCCAGCAGCGCCCGTGTGGGCGGGGGGGCGCGCGAGCAGTACTTC.

This chain links TRBV15 with TRBJ1-3; no firm D call. Germline CDR1 is LNHNV and CDR2 is YYDKDF (reference sequence). The CDR3 is 15 amino acids. V was pared by 0 bases and J by 4 bases, with 10 bases between. The CDR3 here is CATSRDRSSGNTIYF. The CDR3 region has the DNA TGTGCCACCAGCAGAGATCGGAGCAGCGGAAACACCATATATTTT.

A single count supports this clone. V and J are TRBV28 and TRBJ1-5; D is uncertain. The V gene lost 8 bases and the J gene lost 4 bases, with 18 bases spanning the gap. Germline-derived CDR1 and CDR2 are MDHEN and SYDVKM. The CDR3 totals 15 residues. CDR3 sequence reads: CASSSGRSGNQPQHF. Written as DNA, the CDR3 is TGTGCCAGCTCCTCAGGCAGATCCGGAAATCAGCCCCAGCATTTT. The whole variable domain, filled in from reference TRBV28 and TRBJ1-5, reads DVKVTQSSRYLVKRTGEKVFLECVQDMDHENMFWYRQDPGLGLRLIYFSYDVKMKEKGDIPEGYSVSREKKERFSLILESASTNQTSMYLCASSSGRSGNQPQHFGDGTRLSIL.

The J gene is TRBJ1-2, the V gene TRBV19; D gene ambiguous. The CDR3 totals 14 residues. CDR1 LNHDA and CDR2 SQIVND come from the germline V gene (reference sequence). V was shortened by 7 bases and J by 4 bases, with 16 bases between the two germline ends. The CDR3, as DNA: TGTGCCAGTAATAATCCCCCCCCGGTCTATGGCTACACCTTC. Its translation is CASNNPPPVYGYTF.

This clone was recorded a few times. This chain links TRBV7-6 with TRBJ2-7; TRBD1 is a possible D gene (6 bases). The CDR3 spans 13 residues. Trimming removed 3 bases from V and 7 bases from J, with 13 bases in between. Germline loops: CDR1 SGHVS, CDR2 FNYEAQ. The chain's CDR3 is CASSLGHGREQYF. The CDR3 nucleotides are TGTGCCAGCAGCTTGGGACATGGCAGGGAGCAGTACTTC.

V gene TRBV2 combines with J gene TRBJ1-4, with D possibly matching TRBD1 (5 bases). The CDR3 loop spans 14 amino acids. V gave up 3 bases and J gave up 5 bases, with 10 bases separating them. Per germline, CDR1 SNHLY and CDR2 FYNNEI. The CDR3 DNA reads TGTGCCAGCAGTGATCCCCGGGGGAATGAAAAACTGTTTTTT. It specifies CASSDPRGNEKLFF.